The present TCR beta chain was sequenced within a study of patients and donors after allogeneic stem cell transplantation (dated by TCRdb to the early 2020s). The CDR3 goes from the cysteine to the phenylalanine over 14 residues. This entry keeps only the CDR3 DNA: 42 bases, framed from base 1. Compared with germline, V lacks 1 base and J lacks 4 bases; bases without a gene match: 3. Preparation of the library involved RT-PCR. Reads for this sample came from a NextSeq 550. TCRdb passed the public sequencing reads through fastp at Q25 and MiXCR, retaining productive beta sequences. One record per CDR3 amino acid sequence lists the most common genes and DNA. The sample table shows about 960,000 distinct CDR3 sequences, and roughly 18% are seen once. The ten largest clones capture around 6% of the sample. As regards this clonotype: Its antigen specificity is not known. There are no base qualities to consult, and no much larger clone falls within one base.

The rearrangement joined TRBV12-3 or TRBV12-4 to TRBJ1-1, with 7 central nucleotides matching TRBD1. The receptor comes from a human donor who was either an allogeneic HSCT recipient or a stem cell or donor lymphocyte infusion donor (not recorded which). It is not recorded whose cells these are; they may come from a transplant donor. Sequencing was performed on blood, either unsorted or a sorted T cell fraction (not recorded which). This receptor carries the CDR3 CASSLGRGTTEAFF. Here is the DNA: TGTGCCAGCAGTTTAGGCAGGGGGACCACTGAAGCTTTCTTT.